Following are 11 T cell receptor beta chains from one sample sequenced in a study of beta chain features in type 1 diabetes (dated by TCRdb to the late 2010s). The method behind the library was the immunoSEQ multiplex PCR assay. The entire isolated RNA was reverse transcribed using the High Capacity cDNA Reverse Transcription Kit, and thus expressed TCRB transcripts were sequenced. Entries here come from immuneACCESS through TCRdb and include only in-frame sequences with V and J called. Some clones fail to appear in such tables; in the studies checked, an unresolved V gene covers under half of the shortfall, and the cause of the remainder is unknown. The sample profile shows about half a million clones; roughly 30% of them were found once. Jointly, the top ten make up around 0.065% of the sample. Sequencing was done on a sample of naive CD4+ T cells from blood. The intended sense of this specimen's cell subset or site label: true naive CD4+ T cells. The source is a man younger than 35 in good health.

This clone has a handful of counts. V and J are TRBV10-3 and TRBJ2-1; TRBD1 aligns across 12 bases. V lost 3 bases to trimming and J lost 7 bases; unmatched junction nucleotides: 7. This CDR3 is built from 16 residues. CDR1 ENHRY and CDR2 SYGVKD come from the germline V gene. CDR3 sequence reads: CAISDSGQGALNEQFF. The CDR3 nucleotides read TGTGCCATCAGTGATTCGGGACAGGGGGCGCTTAATGAGCAGTTCTTC.

This rearrangement joins TRBV6-5 to TRBJ2-1, with D unresolved. The CDR3 covers 14 residues. The V gene lost 6 bases and the J gene lost 7 bases, with 16 bases spanning the gap. The germline gives CDR1 MNHEY, CDR2 SVGAGI. CDR3: CASSPKATANEQFF. CDR3 in DNA: TGTGCCAGCAGCCCTAAAGCGACGGCAAATGAGCAGTTCTTC.

This clone has only one observation. The J gene is TRBJ2-2, the V gene TRBV11-2; 10 nucleotides align to TRBD2. The CDR3 length is 16 residues. V was clipped by 4 bases and J by 6 bases; unmatched bases: 8. Germline V gene data show CDR1 as SGHAT and CDR2 as FQNNGV. Here the CDR3 reads CASSSRLAGESGELFF. The CDR3 region has the DNA TGTGCCAGCAGCTCCCGGCTAGCGGGAGAATCCGGGGAGCTGTTTTTT.

The chain carries TRBV7-8 and TRBJ2-3, with D unresolved. V gave up 6 bases and J gave up 2 bases, with 9 bases separating them. CDR3 length: 13 residues. CDR1 and CDR2 from the germline V gene are SGHVS and FQNEAQ. The CDR3 nucleotides are TGTGCCAGCAGGTCCGGCTACACAGATACGCAGTATTTT. Amino acids: CASRSGYTDTQYF.

This clone has only a few counts. The rearrangement uses TRBV7-2 and TRBJ2-7, with D unclear. V dropped 4 bases and J dropped 2 bases, with 9 bases sitting between them. Germline CDR1 is SGHTA and CDR2 is FQGNSA. The CDR3 totals 13 residues. CDR3 coding DNA: TGTGCCAGCAGCTCCGACTGGGCCTACGAGCAGTACTTC. Protein: CASSSDWAYEQYF.

This clone was seen a handful of times. The J gene is TRBJ2-5, the V gene TRBV7-8; D is possibly TRBD2 (6 bases). Germline values: CDR1 SGHVS, CDR2 FQNEAQ. This CDR3 spans 18 amino acids. V was trimmed by 1 base and J by 4 bases, leaving 22 bases between them. CDR3 in amino acids: CASSLVQRAAFWGETQYF. CDR3 DNA sequence: TGTGCCAGCAGCTTAGTGCAGCGGGCGGCCTTTTGGGGAGAGACCCAGTACTTC.

This clone came up a few times. The chain couples TRBV30 to TRBJ2-2, with TRBD2 matching over 9 bases. The CDR3 has 13 residues. Germline V CDR1 and CDR2: GTSNPN, SVGIG (reference sequence). After removal of 1 base from V and 6 bases from J, the junction contained 0 bases not matched to a gene. Written as DNA, the CDR3 is TGTGCCTGGAGTGGGACTAGCGCCGGGGAGCTGTTTTTT. As protein: CAWSGTSAGELFF.

The chain recombines TRBV25-1 with TRBJ2-1; D is unclear. The CDR3 contains 11 residues. The germline CDR1 and CDR2 sequences are MGHDK and SYGVNS. V was trimmed by 5 bases and J by 9 bases, leaving 8 bases between them. Here the CDR3 DNA reads TGTGCCAGCAGTCTCCGTCCTGAGCAGTTCTTC. It is translated as CASSLRPEQFF. Combining the CDR3 with reference TRBV25-1 and TRBJ2-1 gives the whole variable domain EADIYQTPRYLVIGTGKKITLECSQTMGHDKMYWYQQDPGMELHLIHYSYGVNSTEKGDLSSESTVSRIRTEHFPLTLESARPSHTSQYLCASSLRPEQFFGPGTRLTVL.

This clone has more than one count but fewer than ten. The rearrangement uses TRBV29-1 and TRBJ2-7; 9 nucleotides align to TRBD1. CDR3 length equals 15 residues. With 4 bases clipped from V and 2 bases from J, the junction kept 9 bases outside the gene matches. Germline loops: CDR1 SQVTM, CDR2 ANQGSEA. The CDR3 bases are TGCAGCGTTGGACGGGACAGGGTCCGGACCTACGAGCAGTACTTC. Its protein is CSVGRDRVRTYEQYF.

This clone was picked up one time. The same CDR3 arises from other DNA sequences in this sample as well. This chain links TRBV9 with TRBJ2-5, with D hard to call. Germline V CDR1 and CDR2: SGDLS, YYNGEE. V lost 0 bases and J 5 bases, leaving 8 bases between the germline ends. The CDR3 has 13 residues. The CDR3 sequence: CASSVDVGETQYF. The CDR3 coding sequence is TGTGCCAGCAGCGTAGATGTCGGGGAGACCCAGTACTTC. Full variable domain (rest looked up from reference TRBV9 and TRBJ2-5): DSGVTQTPKHLITATGQRVTLRCSPRSGDLSVYWYQQSLDQGLQFLIQYYNGEERAKGNILERFSAQQFPDLHSELNLSSLELGDSALYFCASSVDVGETQYFGPGTRLLVL.

The J gene is TRBJ2-7, the V gene TRBV5-4; tentative D call: TRBD2 (6 bases). Germline V gene lookup returns CDR1 SGHNT and CDR2 YYREEE (reference sequence). The ends were cut back, 1 base at V and 6 bases at J, with 14 bases in the middle. The CDR3 sequence is 14 residues long. The CDR3 DNA follows: TGTGCCAGCAGCTTGCCGGGAGAAACCGTCGAGCAGTACTTC. Encoded protein: CASSLPGETVEQYF.